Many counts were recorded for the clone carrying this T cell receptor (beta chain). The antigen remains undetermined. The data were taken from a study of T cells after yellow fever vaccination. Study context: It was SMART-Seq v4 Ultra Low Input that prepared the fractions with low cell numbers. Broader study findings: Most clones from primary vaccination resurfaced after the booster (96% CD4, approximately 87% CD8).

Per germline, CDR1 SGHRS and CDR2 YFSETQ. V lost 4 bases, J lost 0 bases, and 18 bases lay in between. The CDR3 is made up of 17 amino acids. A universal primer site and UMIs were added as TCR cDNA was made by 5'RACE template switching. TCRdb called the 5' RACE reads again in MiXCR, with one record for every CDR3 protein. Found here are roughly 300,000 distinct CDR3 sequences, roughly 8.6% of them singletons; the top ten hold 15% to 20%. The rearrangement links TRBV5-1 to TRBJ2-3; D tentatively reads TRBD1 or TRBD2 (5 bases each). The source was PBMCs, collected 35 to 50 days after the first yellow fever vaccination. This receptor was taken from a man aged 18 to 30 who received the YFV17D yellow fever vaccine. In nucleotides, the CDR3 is TGCGCCAGCAGCCCCATAATGAGGGGCGGCAGCACAGATACGCAGTATTTT. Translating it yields CASSPIMRGGSTDTQYF.